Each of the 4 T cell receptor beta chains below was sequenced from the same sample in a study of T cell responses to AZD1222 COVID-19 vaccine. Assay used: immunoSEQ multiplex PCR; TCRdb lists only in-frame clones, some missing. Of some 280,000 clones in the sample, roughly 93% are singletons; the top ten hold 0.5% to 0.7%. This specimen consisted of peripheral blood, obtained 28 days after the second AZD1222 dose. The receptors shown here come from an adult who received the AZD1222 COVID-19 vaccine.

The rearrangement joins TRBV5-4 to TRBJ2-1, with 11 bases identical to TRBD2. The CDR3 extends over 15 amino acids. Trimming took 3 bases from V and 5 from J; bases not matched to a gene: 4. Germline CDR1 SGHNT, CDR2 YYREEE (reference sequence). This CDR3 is CASSSTSGIHNEQFF. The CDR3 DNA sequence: TGTGCCAGCAGCTCGACTAGCGGGATTCACAATGAGCAGTTCTTC.

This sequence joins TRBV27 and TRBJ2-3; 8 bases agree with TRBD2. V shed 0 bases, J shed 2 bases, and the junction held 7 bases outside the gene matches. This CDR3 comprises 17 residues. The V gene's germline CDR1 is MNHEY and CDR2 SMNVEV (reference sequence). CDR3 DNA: TGTGCCAGCAGTTTATCCCCAGCGGGGGACACCACAGATACGCAGTATTTT. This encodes CASSLSPAGDTTDTQYF.

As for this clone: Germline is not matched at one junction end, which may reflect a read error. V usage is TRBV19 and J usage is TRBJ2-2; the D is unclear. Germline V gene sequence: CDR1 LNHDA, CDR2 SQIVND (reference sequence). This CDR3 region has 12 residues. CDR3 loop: CGSVSNTGELFF. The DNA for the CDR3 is TGCGGCAGTGTGTCGAACACCGGGGAGCTGTTTTTT.

The CDR3 DNA reads TGCGCCAGCAGCCCTCGGGACAGGGTTTCGTACGAGCAGTACTTC. Amino acids: CASSPRDRVSYEQYF. The chain uses TRBV5-1 and TRBJ2-7; 9 bases align to TRBD1. With V trimmed by 4 bases and J by 4 bases, 9 bases remained unmatched. The CDR3 runs 15 residues. Germline CDR1 reads SGHRS; CDR2 reads YFSETQ. Supplemented by reference TRBV5-1 and TRBJ2-7, the full variable domain reads KAGVTQTPRYLIKTRGQQVTLSCSPISGHRSVSWYQQTPGQGLQFLFEYFSETQRNKGNFPGRFSGRQFSNSRSEMNVSTLELGDSALYLCASSPRDRVSYEQYFGPGTRLTVT.